The 17 T cell receptor beta chains listed next were all sequenced from one sample in a study of T cell responses to AZD1222 COVID-19 vaccine. Measured with immunoSEQ multiplex PCR; TCRdb has only the in-frame clones, and not every one. The table records about 180,000 clones, about 90% of them present only once. The material sequenced was peripheral blood, taken 28 days after the second AZD1222 dose. These receptor sequences come from an adult who received the AZD1222 COVID-19 vaccine.

V usage is TRBV27 and J usage is TRBJ1-5; D is ambiguous. From germline, CDR1 is MNHEY and CDR2 SMNVEV (reference sequence). The V end lost 2 bases, the J end lost 3 bases, and 8 bases lay between the germline ends. This CDR3 spans 14 amino acids. The CDR3 DNA is TGTGCCAGCAGTTTACACAGAACCAATCAGCCCCAGCATTTT. This sequence encodes CASSLHRTNQPQHF.

The chain has TRBV6-6 and TRBJ1-2, with TRBD1 matching 7 bases. Germline V gene lookup returns CDR1 MNHNY and CDR2 SVGAGI (reference sequence). There are 15 residues in the CDR3. J gave up 5 bases and V 5 bases, and 11 bases lay outside the gene matches. CDR3 DNA: TGTGCCAGCAGTCCATCACAGGGGCCCAGGTATGGCTACACCTTC. The encoded protein is CASSPSQGPRYGYTF.

This clone was detected only once. This chain joins TRBV6-2 or TRBV6-3 and TRBJ2-1; 7 nucleotides line up with TRBD1. Unmatched junction bases numbered 5, after V lost 2 bases and J lost 7 bases. Looked up from germline, CDR1 is MNHEY and CDR2 is SVGEGT. This CDR3 has 14 amino acids. The CDR3 loop reads CASSYDRVVNEQFF. In nucleotides, the CDR3 is TGTGCCAGCAGTTACGACAGGGTGGTGAATGAGCAGTTCTTC.

The V call is TRBV20-1, the J call TRBJ1-4, with D tentatively TRBD1 (6 bases). Germline values: CDR1 DFQATT, CDR2 SNEGSKA (reference sequence). This CDR3 region has 15 residues. The V end was cut by 3 bases, the J end by 3 bases, with 14 bases between. The CDR3 is CSASRPGAPNEKLFF. CDR3 coding DNA: TGCAGTGCTAGTCGCCCGGGGGCCCCTAATGAAAAACTGTTTTTT.

This chain's CDR3 is CASSQVYSGGNQPQHF. Here the CDR3 DNA reads TGCGCCAGCAGCCAAGTGTACTCAGGGGGGAATCAGCCCCAGCATTTT. The gene calls are TRBV4-1 and TRBJ1-5; TRBD1 agrees at 7 bases. V shed 1 base, J shed 4 bases, and the junction held 7 bases outside the gene matches. Germline CDR1 and CDR2: MGHRA and YSYEKL. The CDR3 has 16 amino acids.

The genes are TRBV9 and TRBJ1-4, with D unresolved. This CDR3 region has 15 residues. CDR1 is SGDLS and CDR2 is YYNGEE in the germline V gene. The V end lost 3 bases, the J end lost 0 bases, and 9 bases lay between the germline ends. Here the CDR3 DNA reads TGTGCCAGCAGCGACTACAGAGCAACTAATGAAAAACTGTTTTTT. Translating gives CASSDYRATNEKLFF.

The chain links TRBV9 to TRBJ1-4; a possible D gene is TRBD1 (6 bases). The V and J ends lost 0 bases and 7 bases respectively, with 13 bases between them. The germline V gene encodes CDR1 SGDLS and CDR2 YYNGEE. This CDR3 region has 15 residues. CDR3 coding DNA: TGTGCCAGCAGCGTAGGGGCAGGGGAGGGTGAAAAACTGTTTTTT. This encodes CASSVGAGEGEKLFF.

Comments on this clone: A much larger clone differs by one base, so this may be a read error. The same CDR3 also results from other DNA sequences found in this sample. The rearrangement joins TRBV7-9 to TRBJ2-7; 7 positions agree with TRBD1. The V gene end was trimmed by 4 bases and the J gene end by 4 bases; junction bases not matched to a gene: 1. Germline loops: CDR1 SEHNR, CDR2 FQNEAQ (reference sequence). This CDR3 is 12 amino acids long. The CDR3 protein is CASSSTGYEQYF. CDR3 nucleotides: TGTGCCAGCAGCTCGACAGGGTACGAGCAGTACTTC.

This clone was seen only once. CDR3 sequence: CASSQESRGPGELFF. CDR3 sequence (DNA): TGTGCCAGCAGCCAAGAATCTAGGGGGCCCGGGGAGCTGTTTTTT. The chain recombines TRBV4-2 with TRBJ2-2; 7 positions agree with TRBD1. Germline-derived CDR1 and CDR2 are LGHNA and YNFKEQ. CDR3 size: 15 residues. V gave up 0 bases and J gave up 6 bases; unmatched junction bases: 4.

This clone was observed once. This chain uses TRBV25-1 with TRBJ1-3, with 7 bases that match TRBD1. J gave up 0 bases and V 6 bases, and 5 bases lay outside the gene matches. The length of the CDR3 is 15 residues. Germline CDR1 reads MGHDK; CDR2 reads SYGVNS. DNA of the CDR3: TGTGCCAGCAGCGGACAGGTTATCTCTGGAAACACCATATATTTT. It codes for CASSGQVISGNTIYF.

The V and J genes are TRBV6-4 and TRBJ2-5; 10 bases are a match to TRBD1. Germline values: CDR1 MRHNA, CDR2 SNTAGT. The CDR3 consists of 15 residues. The ends lost 6 bases at V and 4 bases at J; junction bases unmatched: 8. The CDR3 DNA reads as TGTGCCAGCAGCATGACAGGGGGCCTCGGAGAGACCCAGTACTTC. Translation gives CASSMTGGLGETQYF.

The chain joins TRBV5-1 to TRBJ2-7; D unclear. The CDR3 is 15 residues long. The germline CDR1 and CDR2 sequences are SGHRS and YFSETQ. Trimming removed 0 bases at V and 4 bases at J, with 14 bases between. CDR3 residues: CASSLGLQRSYEQYF. The CDR3 DNA sequence: TGCGCCAGCAGCTTGGGTCTTCAAAGGTCGTACGAGCAGTACTTC.

About this clone itself: At one end, the junction sequence differs from germline, possibly due to a read error. The CDR3 DNA follows: TGTGCCAGCTCCCCACGGACAGGGGGCAATCAGCCCCAGCATTTT. It translates to CASSPRTGGNQPQHF. V and J are TRBV18 and TRBJ1-5; 9 bases agree with TRBD1. This CDR3 region has 15 residues. Germline-derived CDR1 and CDR2 are KGHSH and LQKENI.

This rearrangement joins TRBV6-5 to TRBJ2-7; D is unresolved. Germline CDR1 reads MNHEY; CDR2 reads SVGAGI. The CDR3 sequence is 14 residues long. V lost 7 bases, J lost 0 bases, and 13 bases lay in between. The CDR3 DNA is TGTGCCAGCAAGGATAGGGCGACCTCCTACGAGCAGTACTTC. Translation gives CASKDRATSYEQYF.

This clone was picked up a small number of times. The chain recombines TRBV6-5 with TRBJ1-2, with 7 bases fitting TRBD1. V lost 5 bases to trimming and J lost 2 bases; unmatched junction nucleotides: 5. Germline V gives CDR1 MNHEY, CDR2 SVGAGI. The CDR3 runs 14 residues. CDR3 in amino acids: CASSLGGFNYGYTF. The CDR3 DNA sequence: TGTGCCAGCAGTCTAGGGGGCTTCAACTATGGCTACACCTTC.

The chain has TRBV19 and TRBJ2-1; tentative D call: TRBD2 (5 bases). Germline assignment: CDR1 LNHDA and CDR2 SQIVND (reference sequence). Between the trimmed V and J ends, which lost 4 bases and 2 bases, there was a span of 12 bases. This CDR3 is built from 15 residues. CDR3 sequence (DNA): TGTGCCAGTAGTAGTCCTAGCTGGGCCTACAATGAGCAGTTCTTC. It is translated as CASSSPSWAYNEQFF.

The V and J genes are TRBV5-4 and TRBJ1-4; possibly TRBD1 for D (5 bases). With 4 bases removed from V and 4 bases from J, the gap between germline ends came to 14 bases. The germline V gene encodes CDR1 SGHNT and CDR2 YYREEE (reference sequence). CDR3 length: 15 residues. CDR3 DNA: TGTGCCAGCAGCCAAAGTGGGCAGGGTAATGAAAAACTGTTTTTT. Encoded protein: CASSQSGQGNEKLFF.